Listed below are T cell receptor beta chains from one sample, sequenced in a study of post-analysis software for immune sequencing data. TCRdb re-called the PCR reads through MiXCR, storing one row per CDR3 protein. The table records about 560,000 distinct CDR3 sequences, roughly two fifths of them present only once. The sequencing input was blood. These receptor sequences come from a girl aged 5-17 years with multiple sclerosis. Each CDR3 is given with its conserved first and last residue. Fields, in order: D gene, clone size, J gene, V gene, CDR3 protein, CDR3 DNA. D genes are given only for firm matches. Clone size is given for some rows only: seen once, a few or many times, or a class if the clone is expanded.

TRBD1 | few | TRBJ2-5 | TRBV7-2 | CASSWIHRGSKETQYF | TGTGCCAGCAGCTGGATTCACAGGGGCTCCAAAGAGACCCAGTACTTC
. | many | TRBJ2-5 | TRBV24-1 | CATSESGRETQYF | TGTGCCACCAGTGAGTCAGGGAGAGAGACCCAGTACTTC
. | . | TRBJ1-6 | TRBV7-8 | CASSGGRNPSSYNSPLHF | TGTGCCAGCAGCGGGGGCCGGAACCCGAGCTCCTATAATTCACCCCTCCACTTT
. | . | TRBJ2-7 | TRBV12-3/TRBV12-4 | CASCLTGSYEQYF | TGTGCCAGCTGCTTGACAGGTTCCTACGAGCAGTACTTC
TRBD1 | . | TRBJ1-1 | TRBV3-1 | CASSQETGEAFF | TGTGCCAGCAGCCAAGAGACAGGGGAAGCTTTCTTT
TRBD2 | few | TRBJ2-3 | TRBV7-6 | CASRPAGADTQYF | TGTGCCAGCAGACCGGCGGGGGCAGATACGCAGTATTTT
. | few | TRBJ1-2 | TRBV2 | CASSEIQEPDYGYTF | TGTGCCAGTAGTGAAATACAGGAACCCGACTATGGCTACACCTTC
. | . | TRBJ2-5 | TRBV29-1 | CSVERAGTRETQYF | TGCAGCGTTGAGAGGGCAGGTACCCGAGAGACCCAGTACTTC
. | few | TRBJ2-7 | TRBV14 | CASSQDRQLSYEQYF | TGTGCCAGCAGCCAAGATCGCCAGCTGTCCTACGAGCAGTACTTC
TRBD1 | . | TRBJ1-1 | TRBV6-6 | CASSPPGTGNTEAFF | TGTGCCAGCAGTCCTCCCGGGACAGGGAACACTGAAGCTTTCTTT
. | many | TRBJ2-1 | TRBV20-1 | CSARVQGGEQFF | TGCAGTGCTAGGGTACAGGGAGGTGAGCAGTTCTTC
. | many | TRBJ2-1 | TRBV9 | CASSVDGGSYNEQFF | TGTGCCAGCAGCGTGGACGGGGGCTCCTACAATGAGCAGTTCTTC
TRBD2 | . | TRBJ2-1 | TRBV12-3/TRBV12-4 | CASSLFGLAGGLYNEQFF | TGTGCCAGCAGTTTATTCGGACTAGCGGGAGGGCTTTACAATGAGCAGTTCTTC
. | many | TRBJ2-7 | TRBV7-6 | CASSLGLAAYEQYF | TGTGCCAGCAGCTTAGGGCTAGCTGCCTACGAGCAGTACTTC
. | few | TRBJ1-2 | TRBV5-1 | CASSSTRGVINYGYTF | TGCGCCAGCAGCTCCACCCGGGGGGTGATTAACTATGGCTACACCTTC
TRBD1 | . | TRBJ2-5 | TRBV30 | CACGQGLQETQYF | TGTGCCTGCGGACAGGGCCTTCAAGAGACCCAGTACTTC
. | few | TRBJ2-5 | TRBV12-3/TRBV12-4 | CASIGLSGETQYF | TGTGCCAGCATAGGACTTTCTGGGGAGACCCAGTACTTC
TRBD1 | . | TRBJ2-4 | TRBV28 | CASRLQGVGIQYF | TGTGCCAGCAGATTACAGGGGGTCGGCATTCAGTACTTC
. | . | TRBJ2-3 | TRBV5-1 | CASSWNTDTQYF | TGCGCCAGCAGTTGGAACACAGATACGCAGTATTTT
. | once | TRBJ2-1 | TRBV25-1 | CASTEGGVREQFF | TGTGCCAGCACCGAAGGTGGGGTGCGTGAGCAGTTCTTC
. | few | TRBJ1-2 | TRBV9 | CASSVGPEPYGYTF | TGTGCCAGCAGCGTAGGTCCAGAGCCCTATGGCTACACCTTC
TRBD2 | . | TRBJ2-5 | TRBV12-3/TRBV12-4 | CASSLGSGRTQYF | TGTGCCAGCAGTTTAGGTAGCGGGCGGACCCAGTACTTC
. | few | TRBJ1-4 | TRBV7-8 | CASSLARGGEKLFF | TGTGCCAGCAGCTTAGCCAGGGGCGGGGAAAAACTGTTTTTT
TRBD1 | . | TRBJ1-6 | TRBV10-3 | CAISGQGDNSPLHF | TGTGCCATCAGCGGACAGGGGGATAATTCACCCCTCCACTTT
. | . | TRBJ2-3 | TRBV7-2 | CASSYPRTEASTDTQYF | TGTGCCAGCAGCTACCCTCGGACAGAGGCTAGCACAGATACGCAGTATTTT
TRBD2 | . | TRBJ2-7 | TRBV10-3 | CAISKRTSGSYEQYF | TGTGCCATCTCGAAGCGGACTAGCGGGTCCTACGAGCAGTACTTC
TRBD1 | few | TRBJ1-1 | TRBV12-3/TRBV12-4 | CASSPLPGQLYTEAFF | TGTGCCAGCAGTCCTCTCCCGGGACAGCTCTACACTGAAGCTTTCTTT
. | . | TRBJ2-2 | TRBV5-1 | CASSLAELTRGELFF | TGCGCCAGCAGCTTGGCAGAACTAACACGCGGGGAGCTGTTTTTT
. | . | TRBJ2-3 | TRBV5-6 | CASSEQVTVTQYF | TGTGCCAGCAGCGAACAGGTCACAGTTACGCAGTATTTT
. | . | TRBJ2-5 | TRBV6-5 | CASSNRVTQYF | TGTGCCAGCAGTAACAGGGTAACCCAGTACTTC
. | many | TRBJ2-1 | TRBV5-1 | CASSSGGGSYNEQFF | TGTGCCAGCAGTTCAGGGGGAGGCTCCTACAATGAGCAGTTCTTC
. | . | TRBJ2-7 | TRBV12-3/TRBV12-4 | CASSFKGTSYEQYF | TGTGCCAGCAGTTTCAAGGGCACCTCCTACGAGCAGTACTTC
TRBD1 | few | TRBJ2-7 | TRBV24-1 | CATSDPGQGNSYEQYF | TGTGCCACCAGTGACCCGGGACAGGGGAACTCCTACGAGCAGTACTTC
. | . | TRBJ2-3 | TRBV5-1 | CASSLAGDPRRTDTQYF | TGCGCCAGCAGCTTGGCCGGCGACCCTCGACGGACAGATACGCAGTATTTT
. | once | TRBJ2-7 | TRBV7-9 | CASSPKGRGAYEQYF | TGTGCCAGCAGTCCCAAAGGCAGGGGAGCCTACGAGCAGTACTTC
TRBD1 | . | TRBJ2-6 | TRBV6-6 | CAISDRDGTGANVLTF | TGTGCCATCTCGGACAGGGACGGCACTGGGGCCAACGTCCTGACTTTC
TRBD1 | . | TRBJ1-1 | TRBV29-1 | CSVETPWGTGKGNTEAFF | TGCAGCGTTGAAACTCCCTGGGGGACAGGGAAGGGTAACACTGAAGCTTTCTTT
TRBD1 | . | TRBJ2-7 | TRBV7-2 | CASRLTGAYEQYF | TGTGCCAGCAGACTAACAGGGGCCTACGAGCAGTACTTC
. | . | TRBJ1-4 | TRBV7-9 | CASSPPGVGLNEKLFF | TGTGCCAGCAGCCCCCCGGGGGTGGGGCTTAATGAAAAACTGTTTTTT
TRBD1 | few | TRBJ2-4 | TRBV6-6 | CASQGQGASKNIQYF | TGTGCCAGCCAGGGACAGGGGGCTAGCAAAAACATTCAGTACTTC
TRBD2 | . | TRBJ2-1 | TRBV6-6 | CASSSVSGRSAYNEQFF | TGTGCCAGCAGTTCGGTTAGCGGGCGATCCGCTTACAATGAGCAGTTCTTC
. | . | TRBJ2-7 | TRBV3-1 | CASSLPGRGIEQYF | TGTGCCAGCAGCCTCCCAGGCCGGGGCATCGAGCAGTACTTC
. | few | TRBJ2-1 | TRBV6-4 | CASSELADNEQFF | TGTGCCAGCAGCGAGTTAGCGGACAATGAGCAGTTCTTC
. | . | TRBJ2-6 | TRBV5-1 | CASSLKGTGANVLTF | TGCGCCAGCAGCTTGAAGGGAACTGGGGCCAACGTCCTGACTTTC
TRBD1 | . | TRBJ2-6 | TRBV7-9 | CASGLGTGAPGANVLTF | TGTGCCAGCGGCTTGGGGACAGGGGCCCCTGGGGCCAACGTCCTGACTTTC
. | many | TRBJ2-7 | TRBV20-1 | CSARGGAYEQYF | TGCAGTGCTAGAGGGGGGGCCTACGAGCAGTACTTC
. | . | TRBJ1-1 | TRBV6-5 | CASSSARGDTEAFF | TGTGCCAGCAGTTCGGCCCGCGGGGACACTGAAGCTTTCTTT
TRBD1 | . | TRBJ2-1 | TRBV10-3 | CAISATGVSYNEQFF | TGTGCCATCAGTGCAACAGGGGTTTCCTACAATGAGCAGTTCTTC
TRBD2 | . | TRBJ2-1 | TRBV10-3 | CAIRGLAGANEQFF | TGTGCCATCAGGGGACTAGCGGGAGCTAATGAGCAGTTCTTC
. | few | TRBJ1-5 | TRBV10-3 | CAISESPNQPQHF | TGTGCCATCAGTGAGTCTCCCAATCAGCCCCAGCATTTT
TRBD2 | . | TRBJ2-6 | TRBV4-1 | CASSQGPSGTGANVLTF | TGCGCCAGCAGCCAAGGGCCTAGCGGGACTGGGGCCAACGTCCTGACTTTC
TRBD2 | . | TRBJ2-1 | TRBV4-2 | CASSQDSGGGTEQFF | TGTGCCAGCAGCCAAGATTCGGGCGGGGGGACCGAGCAGTTCTTC
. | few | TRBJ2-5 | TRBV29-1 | CSVARDDQETQYF | TGCAGCGTTGCCCGGGACGACCAAGAGACCCAGTACTTC
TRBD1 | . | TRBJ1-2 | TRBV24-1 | CATSDPGQGQGGYTF | TGTGCCACCAGTGACCCCGGACAGGGGCAGGGTGGCTACACCTTC
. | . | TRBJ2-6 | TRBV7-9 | CASSISVTGANVLTF | TGTGCCAGCAGCATCTCGGTAACTGGGGCCAACGTCCTGACTTTC